This T cell receptor beta chain comes out of a study of control samples from healthy donors and cancer patients. Data came from immunoSEQ multiplex PCR; TCRdb stores just in-frame clones and leaves some out. The table lists about 140,000 clones, about 90% of them singletons. CDR1 is SGHTA, CDR2 FQGNSA, per germline. Trimming pared 5 bases from V and 4 bases from J, leaving 13 bases between. The CDR3 has 14 residues. This TCR derives from a man aged 25 to 40 in good health. Sequencing was done on a sample of blood. The V and J genes are TRBV7-2 and TRBJ2-3, with D maybe TRBD1 (6 bases). This CDR3 is CASSRVAGADTQYF. CDR3 sequence (DNA): TGTGCCAGCAGCCGGGTCGCAGGGGCAGATACGCAGTATTTT.